This entry lists 29 T cell receptor beta chains sequenced from one sample in a study of spatial heterogeneity in lung cancer. Time point of the sample: sample taken at primary tumor resection. The sequenced material consisted of unsorted whole RNA from tumor, nontumor lung or frozen PBMC. TCRdb re-derived calls from the 5' RACE reads in MiXCR, one entry per CDR3 protein. The sample has several hundred distinct CDR3 sequences; 45% to 60% are singletons. Sequencing used PBMCs, obtained at surgery. The receptor source for this set is a male donor with early-stage non-small cell lung cancer.

Comment on this clonotype: This beta chain is a stray read from a library made for alpha chains; its abundance is not meaningful. The CDR3 is CASSLADERADTQYF. CDR3 DNA: TGCGCCAGCAGCTTGGCCGACGAGCGTGCGGATACGCAGTATTTT. The J gene is TRBJ2-3, the V gene TRBV5-1; D is unresolved. Trimming stripped 0 bases from V and 6 bases from J, with 14 bases between. This CDR3 is 15 amino acids long. From germline, CDR1 is SGHRS and CDR2 YFSETQ.

Concerning this clonotype itself: A library prepared for alpha chains yielded this beta chain as an off-target read; its size is of little meaning. The genes are TRBV19 and TRBJ2-3; no definite D call. Germline CDR1 is LNHDA and CDR2 is SQIVND (reference sequence). V was shortened by 4 bases and J by 3 bases, with 5 bases between the two germline ends. This CDR3 has 12 residues. The CDR3 sequence is CASSTETDTQYF. Here the CDR3 DNA reads TGTGCCAGTAGTACGGAGACAGATACGCAGTATTTT.

As regards this clonotype: With the library built for alpha chains, this beta chain is off target and its frequency is not meaningful. The chain uses TRBV6-5 and TRBJ2-3, with 10 nucleotides matching TRBD2. This CDR3 contains 14 residues. J gave up 9 bases and V 4 bases, and 7 bases lay outside the gene matches. Germline assignment: CDR1 MNHEY and CDR2 SVGAGI. The CDR3 region has the DNA TGTGCCAGCAGTTCCGGGACTAGCGTAATCACGCAGTATTTT. Translated: CASSSGTSVITQYF.

In the case of this clonotype: This beta chain turned up in a library designed for alpha chains; as an off-target read, its abundance says little. V gene TRBV12-3 or TRBV12-4 combines with J gene TRBJ1-1; no clear D. This CDR3 spans 14 amino acids. The V and J ends lost 6 bases and 1 base respectively, with 12 bases between them. CDR3 in DNA: TGTGCCAGCAGAGCGAATGGAGGGAACACTGAAGCTTTCTTT. Protein sequence: CASRANGGNTEAFF.

Turning to this clonotype: This beta chain came through as a stray read in a library set up for alpha chains, and its size says little. The chain recombines TRBV28 with TRBJ2-7; D gene unclear. The V end was cut by 8 bases, the J end by 3 bases, with 11 bases between. The CDR3 has 12 residues. The germline V gene has CDR1 MDHEN and CDR2 SYDVKM. This CDR3 reads CASLGTRYEQYF. CDR3 DNA: TGTGCCAGCCTGGGAACCCGCTACGAGCAGTACTTC.

Only a few counts were recorded for this clonotype. A library made for alpha chains picked up this beta chain off target, so its size means little. The chain combines TRBV24-1 with TRBJ2-1; D call uncertain. CDR3 length equals 15 residues. V was shortened by 8 bases and J by 0 bases, with 13 bases between the two germline ends. The germline gives CDR1 KGHDR, CDR2 SFDVKD. The CDR3 loop is CATITPQLSYNEQFF. DNA of the CDR3: TGTGCCACCATCACCCCACAGCTCTCCTACAATGAGCAGTTCTTC.

About this clonotype: With the library built for alpha chains, this beta chain is off target and its frequency is not meaningful. The CDR3 region is CAWGNTDTQYF. The CDR3 bases are TGTGCCTGGGGAAACACAGATACGCAGTATTTT. The chain combines TRBV30 with TRBJ2-3; D is unclear. Looked up from germline, CDR1 is GTSNPN and CDR2 is SVGIG (reference sequence). CDR3 length equals 11 residues. The V end lost 5 bases, the J end lost 2 bases, and 5 bases lay between the germline ends.

As regards this clonotype: Found in a library prepared for alpha chains, this beta chain is an off-target read, and its abundance has little meaning. The chain recombines TRBV11-2 with TRBJ2-7; unclear D gene. This CDR3 spans 13 amino acids. Looked up from germline, CDR1 is SGHAT and CDR2 is FQNNGV. V was trimmed by 2 bases and J by 3 bases, leaving 8 bases between them. CDR3 coding DNA: TGTGCCAGCAGCTTAAGGGAAGACTACGAGCAGTACTTC. Amino acid sequence: CASSLREDYEQYF.

On this clonotype itself: This beta chain came through as a stray read in a library set up for alpha chains, and its size says little. The V call is TRBV6-5, the J call TRBJ2-1; 9 nucleotides line up with TRBD2. CDR1 is MNHEY and CDR2 is SVGAGI in the germline V gene. V shed 2 bases and J 7 bases; nucleotides not matched to a gene: 3. There are 14 residues in the CDR3. Here the CDR3 reads CASSYAGGPNEQFF. CDR3 coding DNA: TGTGCCAGCAGTTACGCGGGGGGGCCGAATGAGCAGTTCTTC.

This clonotype was recorded only once. This beta chain is a stray read from a library made for alpha chains; its abundance is not meaningful. V usage is TRBV10-3 and J usage is TRBJ2-1; D could derive from TRBD1 or TRBD2 (5 bases each). Deletions cut 9 bases from V and 7 bases from J, with 13 bases between. Germline loops: CDR1 ENHRY, CDR2 SYGVKD. CDR3 length: 12 amino acids. For the CDR3, the DNA is TGTGCCATGGCTAGCAGGGCGAATGAGCAGTTCTTC. This sequence encodes CAMASRANEQFF.

This clonotype was counted once. In a library made to pick up alpha chains, this beta chain is a stray read with a size that means little. The chain couples TRBV7-2 to TRBJ2-1; D remains unclear. The CDR3 loop spans 16 amino acids. The ends were cut back, 1 base at V and 6 bases at J, with 16 bases in the middle. Looked up from germline, CDR1 is SGHTA and CDR2 is FQGNSA. The CDR3: CASSLVWVGVGNEQFF. The CDR3 DNA sequence: TGTGCCAGCAGCTTAGTTTGGGTAGGCGTAGGCAATGAGCAGTTCTTC.

On this clonotype itself: The library was designed around alpha chains, so this beta chain is a stray read whose abundance carries little weight. The chain recombines TRBV5-1 with TRBJ2-3; D remains unclear. CDR1 and CDR2 (germline): SGHRS, YFSETQ. The CDR3 totals 13 residues. Trimming removed 2 bases from V and 4 bases from J, with 8 bases in between. CDR3 DNA: TGCGCCAGCAGCTTTGGCGGCCCAGATACGCAGTATTTT. This sequence encodes CASSFGGPDTQYF.

As concerns this clonotype: This beta chain is a stray sequence in a library constructed for alpha chains; its clone size is not meaningful. The rearrangement joins TRBV4-2 to TRBJ1-1; maybe TRBD1 (5 bases). Looked up from germline, CDR1 is LGHNA and CDR2 is YNFKEQ. The CDR3 runs to 14 residues. The germline V and J ends were trimmed by 6 bases and 4 bases, with 15 bases remaining between them. In nucleotides, the CDR3 is TGTGCCAGCAGGCCTAGGGGAGAAGGCACTGAAGCTTTCTTT. Translation: CASRPRGEGTEAFF.

This clonotype occurred a few times. Little can be read into the size of this beta chain, an off-target read in a library designed for alpha chains. The chain recombines TRBV5-5 with TRBJ1-5, with D maybe TRBD1 (6 bases). Germline-derived CDR1 and CDR2 are SGHKS and YYEKEE (reference sequence). V was cut by 4 bases and J by 6 bases, with 17 bases left in between. This CDR3 is 15 amino acids long. CDR3 loop: CASSNTLGGRQPQHF. CDR3 nucleotides: TGTGCCAGCAGCAATACCTTGGGGGGCCGTCAGCCCCAGCATTTT.

Points on this clonotype: This beta chain slipped into a library made for alpha chains as a stray read, so its size is not meaningful. The V gene is TRBV5-1, the J gene TRBJ2-1; D uncertain. Per germline, CDR1 SGHRS and CDR2 YFSETQ. The CDR3 totals 12 residues. Trimming shortened V by 2 bases and J by 7 bases, and 7 bases separated the two germline ends. CDR3 sequence (DNA): TGCGCCAGCAGCTTTCAGAGGAATGAGCAGTTCTTC. This gives the protein CASSFQRNEQFF.

On this clonotype: This beta chain was picked up by a library intended for alpha chains and is off target, so its count carries little meaning. The chain employs TRBV7-2 and TRBJ1-6, with TRBD1 matching 8 bases. The V gene's germline CDR1 is SGHTA and CDR2 FQGNSA. Trimming removed 1 base from V and 7 bases from J; junction bases left unmatched: 3. The CDR3 consists of 15 residues. The CDR3 loop is CASSLGTGSNSPLHF. CDR3 DNA: TGTGCCAGCAGCTTAGGGACAGGGTCAAATTCACCCCTCCACTTT.

This clonotype was counted between two and nine times. For a library built for alpha chains, this beta chain is a stray read; little rests on its size. V gene TRBV28 combines with J gene TRBJ2-2, with TRBD2 matching over 12 bases. The CDR3 loop spans 14 amino acids. Unmatched junction bases numbered 3, after V lost 8 bases and J lost 5 bases. Germline values: CDR1 MDHEN, CDR2 SYDVKM. CDR3 DNA: TGTGCCAGCGGGACTAGCGGGCGAACCGGGGAGCTGTTTTTT. It specifies CASGTSGRTGELFF.

This clonotype turned up a few times. Found in a library prepared for alpha chains, this beta chain is an off-target read, and its abundance has little meaning. V and J are TRBV3-1 and TRBJ2-7; D gene ambiguous. The CDR3 is 12 amino acids. The ends were cut back, 2 bases at V and 0 bases at J, with 2 bases in the middle. Per germline, CDR1 LGHDT and CDR2 YNNKEL (reference sequence). CDR3 loop: CASSQSSYEQYF. The CDR3 DNA is TGTGCCAGCAGCCAATCCTCCTACGAGCAGTACTTC.

Turning to this clonotype: The library was prepared for alpha chains; this beta chain is a stray read, so its frequency means little. The chain is built from TRBV24-1 and TRBJ2-3; maybe TRBD2 (5 bases). Looked up from germline, CDR1 is KGHDR and CDR2 is SFDVKD. This CDR3 comprises 14 residues. The ends were cut back, 4 bases at V and 9 bases at J, with 16 bases in the middle. CDR3 sequence: CATSEGSYLETQYF. Here the CDR3 DNA reads TGTGCCACCAGTGAAGGGAGCTACCTAGAGACGCAGTATTTT.

About this clonotype: This beta chain appears as a stray read in a library generated for alpha chains; its size is not informative. The rearrangement links TRBV28 to TRBJ2-2; a possible D gene is TRBD2 (5 bases). V was trimmed by 10 bases and J by 0 bases, leaving 15 bases between them. The CDR3 has 15 amino acids. CDR1 is MDHEN and CDR2 is SYDVKM in the germline V gene. Written as DNA, the CDR3 is TGTGCCATCGAGGAGGCGATGTCGAACACCGGGGAGCTGTTTTTT. Its translation: CAIEEAMSNTGELFF.

This clonotype was observed a handful of times. This beta chain was picked up by a library intended for alpha chains and is off target, so its count carries little meaning. The J gene is TRBJ2-2, the V gene TRBV10-3; D gene uncertain. Looked up from germline, CDR1 is ENHRY and CDR2 is SYGVKD. Trimming took off 3 bases at V and 2 bases at J, with 1 base between the two ends. The CDR3 is 12 residues long. The CDR3 DNA is TGTGCCATCAGTGAAAACACCGGGGAGCTGTTTTTT. Translating gives CAISENTGELFF.

This clonotype was recorded only once. The size of this beta chain means little, since it is a stray read in a library made for alpha chains. The CDR3 sequence is CASSQGLARTEQFF. The CDR3 DNA reads TGCGCCAGCAGCCAGGGACTAGCGAGGACTGAGCAGTTCTTC. This rearrangement joins TRBV5-1 to TRBJ2-1, with 10 bases that match TRBD2. The CDR3 sequence is 14 residues long. With 4 bases clipped from V and 9 bases from J, the junction kept 7 bases outside the gene matches. Germline V gene data show CDR1 as SGHRS and CDR2 as YFSETQ.

Notes on this clonotype: This beta chain is an unintended read in a library built for alpha chains; its size means little. The chain employs TRBV2 and TRBJ2-3; D is uncertain. The CDR3 has 12 amino acids. Germline values: CDR1 SNHLY, CDR2 FYNNEI. Trimming took off 6 bases at V and 5 bases at J, with 9 bases between the two ends. The CDR3 here is CASSSVLDTQYF. CDR3 coding DNA: TGTGCCAGCAGCTCGGTCCTAGATACGCAGTATTTT.

This clonotype was counted a few times. This beta chain lies outside the target of a library built for alpha chains; its clone size means little. The chain has TRBV29-1 and TRBJ2-7; 7 bases agree with TRBD1. The junction had 9 bases not matched to a gene; V was cut back by 8 bases and J by 2 bases. The germline V gene encodes CDR1 SQVTM and CDR2 ANQGSEA. The CDR3 sequence is 13 residues long. CDR3 bases: TGCAGCTTTTTAGGACAGGTCGCCTACGAGCAGTACTTC. It translates to CSFLGQVAYEQYF.

A note on this clonotype: This beta chain is off target for a library built for alpha chains, so its abundance means little. V and J are TRBV25-1 and TRBJ1-5; D might be TRBD1 (6 bases). This CDR3 has 14 residues. Germline V CDR1 and CDR2: MGHDK, SYGVNS. V was shortened by 8 bases and J by 2 bases, with 13 bases between the two germline ends. Here the CDR3 DNA reads TGTGCCAGCGGGGGCCCTGAGGGCAATCAGCCCCAGCATTTT. It translates to CASGGPEGNQPQHF.

As for this clonotype: This beta chain is an off-target read within a library intended for alpha chains, so its frequency means little. The V gene is TRBV5-1, the J gene TRBJ2-3, with 8 bases fitting TRBD1. J lost 3 bases, V lost 4 bases, and 4 bases had no gene match. Germline V gene sequence: CDR1 SGHRS, CDR2 YFSETQ. The CDR3 contains 14 residues. The CDR3 protein is CASSGRTGTDTQYF. Here the CDR3 DNA reads TGCGCCAGCAGCGGGAGGACAGGGACAGATACGCAGTATTTT.

A remark on this clonotype: This beta chain is an off-target read within a library intended for alpha chains, so its frequency means little. V gene TRBV5-1 combines with J gene TRBJ2-3; weak D call: TRBD1 (6 bases). The V gene lost 4 bases and the J gene lost 4 bases, with 10 bases spanning the gap. Germline V CDR1 and CDR2: SGHRS, YFSETQ. CDR3 size: 13 residues. The chain's CDR3 is CASSPGQPDTQYF. CDR3 coding DNA: TGCGCCAGCAGCCCAGGACAGCCAGATACGCAGTATTTT. Drawing the rest from reference TRBV5-1 and TRBJ2-3, the complete variable domain is KAGVTQTPRYLIKTRGQQVTLSCSPISGHRSVSWYQQTPGQGLQFLFEYFSETQRNKGNFPGRFSGRQFSNSRSEMNVSTLELGDSALYLCASSPGQPDTQYFGPGTRLTVL.

Regarding this clonotype: The junction and the germline gene differ at one end; a read error may be behind it. This beta chain is an off-target read within a library intended for alpha chains, so its frequency means little. The CDR3 region is CSARVQLDSLF. For the CDR3, the DNA is TGCAGTGCTAGAGTTCAGTTAGATTCACTCTTC. The chain recombines TRBV20-1 with TRBJ2-1; D not certain. This CDR3 has 11 residues. Germline assignment: CDR1 DFQATT and CDR2 SNEGSKA (reference sequence).

This clonotype is a singleton in its sample. As an off-target read in a library built for alpha chains, this beta chain has a frequency of little significance. The rearrangement joins TRBV5-1 to TRBJ2-3, with 8 positions matching TRBD2. This CDR3 has 16 residues. Germline V gene sequence: CDR1 SGHRS, CDR2 YFSETQ. V trimming: 7 bases; J trimming: 5 bases; junction bases outside the gene matches: 15. The DNA for the CDR3 is TGCGCCAGCTCCAGGTCCGGGAGGGCCTGGGAAGATACGCAGTATTTT. Protein: CASSRSGRAWEDTQYF.